This T cell receptor (beta chain) was retrieved from a study of TIL therapy for anti-PD-1-resistant metastatic lung cancer (dated by TCRdb to about 2021). For context, the study as a whole: Tumors were harvested prior to any PD-1/PD-L1 blockade, after which nivolumab was administered to patients, and lymphodepletion, expanded TIL infusion and IL-2 were given to patients who progressed. Enrolled patients had a median age of almost 55 years (range 38-75) and a median tumor PD-L1 proportion score of roughly 6%. Most of the cohort had lung adenocarcinoma, several tumors were EGFR-mutant and two were ALK-rearranged, and half of the patients were current or former smokers. Across the cohort, whole-exome sequencing showed a median non-synonymous tumor mutation burden of about 1.6 mutations per megabase. Clonotypes were tracked across tumor, expanded TIL product and serial blood samples by T cell receptor beta sequencing of tumor and peripheral blood. Broader findings and caveats from the paper: The cohort was highly selected, with more treatment-naive, never-smoker and oncogene-addicted patients than typical, limiting generalizability. The study protocol defined all tumor marker inferences as exploratory. Clonotypes from the infused TIL partially replaced the baseline peripheral repertoire and then declined over months, and persistence showed no apparent association with response.

The immunoSEQ v3 hsTCRB kit was used to amplify TCR beta CDR3 regions from genomic DNA through bias-controlled multiplex PCR. TCR libraries were sequenced on an Illumina NextSeq 500 to 2 million or so read pairs for survey level or about 5-6.5 million for deep level. The original methods were these. V, D and J genes were assigned, non-productive sequences were removed, and clonality was reported by immunoSEQ Analyzer software. Repertoires were compared by productive Simpson clonality and by the Morisita overlap index of productive TRB rearrangements between infused TIL and blood. For each clone in blood, the absolute clonotype count was estimated by multiplying the lymphocyte count by the CD3+ fraction and by the clone's productive frequency. Sourced from immuneACCESS, this table was stored by TCRdb with only in-frame sequences that have V and J called. A share of the clones is absent; for the studies checked, an unresolved V gene accounts for under half, and the remainder has no known explanation. V and J calls and clone size are as listed in that table; D and trimming were resolved from the DNA. The sample includes just under 60,000 clones, with under 75% observed a single time. The top ten hold about 6.8% of the sample.

Sample time point, as interpreted from the label and publication: pre-treatment sample, taken before nivolumab and TIL therapy. A phase I trial run at two centers enrolled adults with stage 4 NSCLC between late 2017 and January 2020. Samples were obtained from a single-arm, open-label phase I trial in which tumor-infiltrating lymphocyte therapy with nivolumab was evaluated in advanced non-small cell lung cancer. Mononuclear cells from blood collected in EDTA tubes were isolated on a Ficoll gradient and snap-frozen as pellets, and DNA was then extracted using a Qiagen mini-prep kit. At the junction V is shortened by 3 bases and J by 5 bases; bases outside the gene matches: 7. The germline V gene provides CDR1 SGHTS and CDR2 YDEGEE. Counted from cysteine to phenylalanine, this CDR3 has 14 amino acids. Solely the CDR3 DNA is kept, with 42 bases framed from the first base. This clone has only one observation. The specificity of this receptor is unknown. There are no base qualities to consult, and no much larger clone falls within one base.

The source is a person between 25 and 80 years old with non-small cell lung cancer. This sequence uses TRBV5-8 and TRBJ2-5; TRBD1 agrees with 7 junctional bases. Sequenced here: blood, sampled at baseline. The sequence in DNA is TGTGCCAGCAGCTCCCTAAGACAGGGTGAGACCCAGTACTTC. Protein translation: CASSSLRQGETQYF.